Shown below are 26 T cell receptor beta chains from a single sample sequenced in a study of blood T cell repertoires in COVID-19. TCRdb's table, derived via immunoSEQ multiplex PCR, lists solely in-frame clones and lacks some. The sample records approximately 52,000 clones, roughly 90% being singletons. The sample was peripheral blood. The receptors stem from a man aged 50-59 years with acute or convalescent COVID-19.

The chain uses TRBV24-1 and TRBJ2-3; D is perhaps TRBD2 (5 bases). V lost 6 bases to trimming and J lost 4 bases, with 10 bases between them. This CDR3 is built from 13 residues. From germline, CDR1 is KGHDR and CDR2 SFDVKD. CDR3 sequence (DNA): TGTGCCACCAGTCGGGGTACCCCAGATACGCAGTATTTT. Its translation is CATSRGTPDTQYF.

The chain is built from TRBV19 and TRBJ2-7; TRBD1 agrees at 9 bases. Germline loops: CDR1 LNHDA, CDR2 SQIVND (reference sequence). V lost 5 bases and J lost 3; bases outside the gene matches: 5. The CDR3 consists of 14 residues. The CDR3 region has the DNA TGTGCCAGTAGTGACGGGACAGGGATCTACGAGCAGTACTTC. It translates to CASSDGTGIYEQYF.

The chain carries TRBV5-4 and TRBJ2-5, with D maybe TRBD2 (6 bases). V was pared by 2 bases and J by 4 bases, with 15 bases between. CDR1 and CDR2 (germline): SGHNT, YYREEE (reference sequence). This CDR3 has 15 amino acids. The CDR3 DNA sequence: TGTGCCAGCAGCTTACCGGGACTTGGAACAGAGACCCAGTACTTC. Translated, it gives CASSLPGLGTETQYF.

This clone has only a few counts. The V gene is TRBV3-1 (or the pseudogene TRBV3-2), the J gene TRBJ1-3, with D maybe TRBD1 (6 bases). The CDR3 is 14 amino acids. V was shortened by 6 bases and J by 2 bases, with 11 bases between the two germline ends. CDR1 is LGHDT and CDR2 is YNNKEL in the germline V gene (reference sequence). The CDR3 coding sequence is TGTGCCAGCAGACTACAGGGAGCTGGAAACACCATATATTTT. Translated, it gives CASRLQGAGNTIYF.

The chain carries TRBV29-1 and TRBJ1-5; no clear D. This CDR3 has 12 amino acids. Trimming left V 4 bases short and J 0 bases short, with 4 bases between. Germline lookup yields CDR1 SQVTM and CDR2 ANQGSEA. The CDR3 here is CSVASSNQPQHF. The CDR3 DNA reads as TGCAGCGTTGCGTCTAGCAATCAGCCCCAGCATTTT.

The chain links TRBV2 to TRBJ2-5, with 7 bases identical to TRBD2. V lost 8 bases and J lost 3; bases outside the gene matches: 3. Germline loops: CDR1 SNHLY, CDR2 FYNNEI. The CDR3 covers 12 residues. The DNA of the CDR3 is TGTGCCAGCGGTCGGGGGGAAGAGACCCAGTACTTC. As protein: CASGRGEETQYF.

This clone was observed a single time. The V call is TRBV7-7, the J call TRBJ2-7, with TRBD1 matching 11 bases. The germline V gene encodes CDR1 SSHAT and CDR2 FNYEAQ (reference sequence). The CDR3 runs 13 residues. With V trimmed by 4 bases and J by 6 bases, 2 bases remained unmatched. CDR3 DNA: TGTGCCAGCAGCTCGGGACAGGGGGGCGAGCAGTACTTC. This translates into CASSSGQGGEQYF.

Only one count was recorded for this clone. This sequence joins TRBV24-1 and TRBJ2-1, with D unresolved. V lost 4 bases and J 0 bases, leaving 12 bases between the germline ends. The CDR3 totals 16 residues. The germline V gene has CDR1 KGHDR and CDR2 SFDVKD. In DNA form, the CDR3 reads TGTGCCACCAGTGACCAAGACATTCCCTCCTACAATGAGCAGTTCTTC. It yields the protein CATSDQDIPSYNEQFF.

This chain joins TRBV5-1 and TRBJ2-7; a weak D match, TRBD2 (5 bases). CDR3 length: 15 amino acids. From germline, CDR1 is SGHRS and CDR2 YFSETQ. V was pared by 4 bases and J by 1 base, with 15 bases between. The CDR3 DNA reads TGCGCCAGCAGCCAAGAACTAGTGACTTCCTACGAGCAGTACTTC. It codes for CASSQELVTSYEQYF. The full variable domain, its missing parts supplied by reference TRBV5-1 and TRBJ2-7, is KAGVTQTPRYLIKTRGQQVTLSCSPISGHRSVSWYQQTPGQGLQFLFEYFSETQRNKGNFPGRFSGRQFSNSRSEMNVSTLELGDSALYLCASSQELVTSYEQYFGPGTRLTVT.

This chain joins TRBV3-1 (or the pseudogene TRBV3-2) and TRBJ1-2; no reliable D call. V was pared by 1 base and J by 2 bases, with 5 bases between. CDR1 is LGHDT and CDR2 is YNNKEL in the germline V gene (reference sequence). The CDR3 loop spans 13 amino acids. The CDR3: CASSQAVNYGYTF. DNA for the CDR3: TGTGCCAGCAGCCAAGCAGTGAACTATGGCTACACCTTC.

For the CDR3, the DNA is TGCGCCAGCAGCTTGGCCGACTACATCGGAGATACGCAGTATTTT. This translates into CASSLADYIGDTQYF. The chain employs TRBV5-1 and TRBJ2-3; TRBD2 is a possible D gene (5 bases). Germline lookup yields CDR1 SGHRS and CDR2 YFSETQ. This CDR3 has 15 amino acids. Trimming took 0 bases from V and 5 from J, leaving 13 bases between them.

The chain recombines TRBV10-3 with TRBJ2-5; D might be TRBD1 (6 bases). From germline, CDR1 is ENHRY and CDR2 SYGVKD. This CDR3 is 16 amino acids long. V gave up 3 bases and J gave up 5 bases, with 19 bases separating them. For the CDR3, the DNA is TGTGCCATCAGTGACGCGACCAGGGGAATTGTGGAGACCCAGTACTTC. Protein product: CAISDATRGIVETQYF.

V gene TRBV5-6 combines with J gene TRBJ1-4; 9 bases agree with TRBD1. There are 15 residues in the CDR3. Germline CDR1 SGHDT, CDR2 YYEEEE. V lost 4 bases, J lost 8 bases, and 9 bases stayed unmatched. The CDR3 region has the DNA TGTGCCAGCAGCCCCTGGACAGGGGTTCCCGAAAAACTGTTTTTT. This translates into CASSPWTGVPEKLFF.

The CDR3 sequence: CASSRGQTYEQYF. The DNA of the CDR3 is TGTGCCAGCTCACGGGGACAGACCTACGAGCAGTACTTC. The V gene is TRBV18, the J gene TRBJ2-7; 7 bases are shared with TRBD1. The CDR3 consists of 13 residues. Germline trimming cut 4 bases from V and 2 bases from J; bases unmatched to any gene: 2. CDR1 is KGHSH, CDR2 LQKENI, per germline.

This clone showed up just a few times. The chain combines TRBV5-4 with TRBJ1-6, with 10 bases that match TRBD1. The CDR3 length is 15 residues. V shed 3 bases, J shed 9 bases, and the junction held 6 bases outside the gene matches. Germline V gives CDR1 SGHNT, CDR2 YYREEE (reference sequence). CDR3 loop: CASSSATGGSSPLHF. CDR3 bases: TGTGCCAGCAGCTCCGCGACAGGGGGCAGTTCACCCCTCCACTTT.

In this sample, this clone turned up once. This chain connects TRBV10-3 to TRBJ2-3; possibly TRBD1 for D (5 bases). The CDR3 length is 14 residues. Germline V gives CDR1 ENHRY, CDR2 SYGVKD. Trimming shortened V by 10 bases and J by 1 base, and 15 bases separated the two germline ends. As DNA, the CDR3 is TGTGCCACCAAAGGGGATTCCGGCACAGATACGCAGTATTTT. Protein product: CATKGDSGTDTQYF.

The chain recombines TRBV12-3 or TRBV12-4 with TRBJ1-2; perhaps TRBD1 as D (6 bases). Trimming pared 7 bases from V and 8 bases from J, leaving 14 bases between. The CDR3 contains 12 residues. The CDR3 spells CASNDRSSGYTF. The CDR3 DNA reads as TGTGCCAGCAACGACAGGTCAAGCGGCTACACCTTC.

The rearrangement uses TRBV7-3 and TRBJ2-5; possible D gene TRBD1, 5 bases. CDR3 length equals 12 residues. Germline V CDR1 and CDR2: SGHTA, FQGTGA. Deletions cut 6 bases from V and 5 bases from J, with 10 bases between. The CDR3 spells CASRGQGETQYF. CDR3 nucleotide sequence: TGTGCCAGCAGAGGGCAGGGTGAGACCCAGTACTTC.

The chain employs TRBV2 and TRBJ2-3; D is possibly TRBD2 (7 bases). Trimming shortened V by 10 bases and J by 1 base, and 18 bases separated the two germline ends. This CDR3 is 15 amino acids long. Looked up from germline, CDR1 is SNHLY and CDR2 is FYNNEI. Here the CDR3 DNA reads TGTGCCACATCTGGGGGCGGGGGCGGCACAGATACGCAGTATTTT. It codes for CATSGGGGGTDTQYF. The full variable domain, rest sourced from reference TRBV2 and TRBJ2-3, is EPEVTQTPSHQVTQMGQEVILRCVPISNHLYFYWYRQILGQKVEFLVSFYNNEISEKSEIFDDQFSVERPDGSNFTLKIRSTKLEDSAMYFCATSGGGGGTDTQYFGPGTRLTVL.

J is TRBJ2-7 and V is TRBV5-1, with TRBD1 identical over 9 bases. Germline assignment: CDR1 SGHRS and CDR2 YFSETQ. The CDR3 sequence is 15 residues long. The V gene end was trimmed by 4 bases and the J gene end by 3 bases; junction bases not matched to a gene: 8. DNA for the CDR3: TGCGCCAGCAGCCAACCCGACAGGGGGGGCTACGAGCAGTACTTC. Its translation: CASSQPDRGGYEQYF.

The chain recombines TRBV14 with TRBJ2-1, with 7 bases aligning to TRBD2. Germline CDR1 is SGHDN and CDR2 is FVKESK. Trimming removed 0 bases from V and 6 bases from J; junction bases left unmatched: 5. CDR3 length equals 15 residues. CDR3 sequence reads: CASSQDRREGNEQFF. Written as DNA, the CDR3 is TGTGCCAGCAGCCAAGATAGAAGGGAGGGCAATGAGCAGTTCTTC.

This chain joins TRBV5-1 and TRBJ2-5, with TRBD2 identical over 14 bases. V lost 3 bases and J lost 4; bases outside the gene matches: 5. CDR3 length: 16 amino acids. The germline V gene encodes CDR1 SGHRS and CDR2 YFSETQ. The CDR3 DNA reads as TGCGCCAGCAGCTGGACTAGCGGGGGGCGGGCAGAGACCCAGTACTTC. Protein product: CASSWTSGGRAETQYF.

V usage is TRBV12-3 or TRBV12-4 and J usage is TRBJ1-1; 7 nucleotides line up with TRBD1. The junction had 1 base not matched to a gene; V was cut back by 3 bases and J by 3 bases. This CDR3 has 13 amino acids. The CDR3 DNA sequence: TGTGCCAGCAGTTTTACAGGGGACACTGAAGCTTTCTTT. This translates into CASSFTGDTEAFF.

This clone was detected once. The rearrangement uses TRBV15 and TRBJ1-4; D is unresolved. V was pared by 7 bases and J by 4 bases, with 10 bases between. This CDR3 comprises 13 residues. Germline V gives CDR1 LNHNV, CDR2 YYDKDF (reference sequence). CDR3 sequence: CATTGSYNEKLFF. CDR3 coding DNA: TGTGCCACCACCGGGTCCTATAATGAAAAACTGTTTTTT.

DNA of the CDR3: TGTGCCAGTAGTATACAGGGACAGAGAAACACTGAAGCTTTCTTT. Its protein is CASSIQGQRNTEAFF. The V and J genes are TRBV19 and TRBJ1-1, with 7 bases fitting TRBD1. V shed 2 bases, J shed 2 bases, and the junction held 5 bases outside the gene matches. Germline CDR1 LNHDA, CDR2 SQIVND (reference sequence). The CDR3 is made up of 15 amino acids.

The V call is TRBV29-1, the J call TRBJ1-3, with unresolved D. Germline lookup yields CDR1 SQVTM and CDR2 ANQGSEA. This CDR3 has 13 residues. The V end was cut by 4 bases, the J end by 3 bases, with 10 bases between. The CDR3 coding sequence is TGCAGCGTTGGAGGCTCGGTTGGAAACACCATATATTTT. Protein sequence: CSVGGSVGNTIYF.